These 22 T cell receptor beta chains originate from one sample sequenced in a study of blood T cells in healthy people across ages. The authors ran a second PCR of about 7 to 11 cycles using a sample-barcoded 5' primer and a J-beta primer mix. TCRdb independently ran MiXCR on the 5' RACE reads; one entry per CDR3 protein. Of just under 550,000 distinct CDR3 sequences listed, 24% were seen once; the top ten hold approximately 10%. In addition, the sample was reused for a study of T cells of mothers and their children.

The sequenced material came from blood. Receptors originate from a boy younger than 18 in good health.

This clonotype occurred a few times. One end of the junction is discordant with germline, which a read error may explain. The CDR3 bases are TGCCGTGCTAGAGATGCGGAAAGCTCCTACAATGAGCAGTTCTTC. As protein: CRARDAESSYNEQFF. The rearrangement links TRBV20-1 to TRBJ2-1, with D hard to call. The CDR3 is 15 residues long. Germline lookup yields CDR1 DFQATT and CDR2 SNEGSKA (reference sequence).

The chain joins TRBV9 to TRBJ2-3, with D unclear. Germline V gene lookup returns CDR1 SGDLS and CDR2 YYNGEE. The CDR3 totals 12 residues. The ends were cut back, 3 bases at V and 6 bases at J, with 8 bases in the middle. CDR3 sequence reads: CASSADGDTQYF. DNA of the CDR3: TGTGCCAGCAGCGCGGACGGCGATACGCAGTATTTT. Using reference TRBV9 and TRBJ2-3 for the parts outside the CDR3, the full variable domain is DSGVTQTPKHLITATGQRVTLRCSPRSGDLSVYWYQQSLDQGLQFLIQYYNGEERAKGNILERFSAQQFPDLHSELNLSSLELGDSALYFCASSADGDTQYFGPGTRLTVL.

The V gene is TRBV7-9, the J gene TRBJ1-4; 7 bases are shared with TRBD1. CDR1 and CDR2 (germline): SEHNR, FQNEAQ (reference sequence). The ends lost 5 bases at V and 0 bases at J; junction bases unmatched: 6. This CDR3 has 16 amino acids. This chain's CDR3 is CASSQDRMATNEKLFF. The CDR3 bases are TGTGCCAGCAGCCAGGACAGGATGGCAACTAATGAAAAACTGTTTTTT.

This chain uses TRBV5-8 with TRBJ1-2; D is uncertain. Trimming removed 1 base at V and 4 bases at J, with 14 bases between. Germline CDR1 SGHTS, CDR2 YDEGEE. The CDR3 extends over 15 amino acids. The CDR3 reads CASSLYSVNSYGYTF. The CDR3 DNA sequence: TGTGCCAGCAGCTTGTACTCCGTAAACTCCTATGGCTACACCTTC.

This chain connects TRBV20-1 to TRBJ2-7; 8 bases agree with TRBD2. Germline loops: CDR1 DFQATT, CDR2 SNEGSKA (reference sequence). The CDR3 is 15 residues long. V lost 2 bases and J lost 3; bases outside the gene matches: 9. The chain's CDR3 is CSARTLAGTLYEQYF. The CDR3, as DNA: TGCAGTGCTAGAACCTTAGCGGGGACCCTCTACGAGCAGTACTTC.

In the case of this clonotype: A much larger clone lies one base from this, so it may be a read error. The rearrangement joins TRBV9 to TRBJ2-3; 13 bases map to TRBD2. The V segment lost 3 bases and the J segment 6 bases; nucleotides outside the gene matches: 7. CDR1 is SGDLS, CDR2 YYNGEE, per germline. The CDR3 is made up of 16 amino acids. The CDR3 DNA sequence: TGTGCCAGCAGCGGAACTAGCGGGAGGGTCTCCGATACGCAGTATTTT. This codes for CASSGTSGRVSDTQYF.

This clonotype occurred a few times. This rearrangement joins TRBV12-3 or TRBV12-4 to TRBJ1-2; the D gene is possibly TRBD1 (5 bases). V lost 6 bases and J lost 0, with 11 bases in between. The CDR3 length is 14 residues. CDR3 sequence: CASSGTATNYGYTF. CDR3 DNA sequence: TGTGCCAGCAGCGGGACCGCTACTAACTATGGCTACACCTTC.

The rearrangement uses TRBV27 and TRBJ2-1, with unresolved D. This CDR3 is 13 amino acids long. V was pared by 5 bases and J by 8 bases, with 13 bases between. CDR1 and CDR2 (germline): MNHEY, SMNVEV (reference sequence). Written as DNA, the CDR3 is TGTGCCAGCAGTCCCCGATCGGGCTATGAGCAGTTCTTC. Its protein product is CASSPRSGYEQFF.

This chain links TRBV20-1 with TRBJ2-1; weak D call: TRBD1 (5 bases). The DNA matches TRBJ2-7 better at its end, which makes the J call doubtful. The CDR3 extends over 11 amino acids. Germline CDR1 DFQATT, CDR2 SNEGSKA (reference sequence). DNA of the CDR3: TGCAGTGCCTCCAGGGTTTCCGAGCAGTACTTC. It codes for CSASRVSEQYF.

CDR3 in DNA: TGTGCCAGCAGTCGGACCAAGGGTGAAGCTTTCTTT. Its protein is CASSRTKGEAFF. V and J are TRBV12-3 or TRBV12-4 and TRBJ1-1, with D uncertain. V lost 5 bases, J lost 7 bases, and 11 bases lay in between. The CDR3 has 12 amino acids.

This clonotype showed up just a few times. The CDR3 DNA follows: TGTGCCAGCAGTTACACCGGAATCAATCAGCCCCAGCATTTT. Encoded protein: CASSYTGINQPQHF. The chain carries TRBV6-2 or TRBV6-3 and TRBJ1-5; D is uncertain. CDR3 length equals 14 residues. The germline V gene encodes CDR1 MNHEY and CDR2 SVGEGT. V lost 2 bases to trimming and J lost 3 bases, with 8 bases between them.

This clonotype was seen only a few times. The V and J genes are TRBV14 and TRBJ2-7; D gene unclear. The germline gives CDR1 SGHDN, CDR2 FVKESK. The ends were cut back, 0 bases at V and 4 bases at J, with 7 bases in the middle. The CDR3 runs to 13 residues. The CDR3 nucleotides are TGTGCCAGCAGCCAAGATCCATGGTACGAGCAGTACTTC. It is translated as CASSQDPWYEQYF.

The rearrangement joins TRBV12-3 or TRBV12-4 to TRBJ1-5, with TRBD1 matching 7 bases. The CDR3 is made up of 13 amino acids. Trimming removed 5 bases from V and 9 bases from J; junction bases left unmatched: 7. CDR3 DNA sequence: TGTGCCAGCAGTATCAGGGGGAAATGGCCCCAGCATTTT. Protein: CASSIRGKWPQHF.

The chain recombines TRBV4-3 with TRBJ1-6, with 7 nucleotides matching TRBD1. Trimming cost V 1 base and J 8 bases; bases outside gene matches: 5. CDR1 LGHNA and CDR2 YSLEER come from the germline V gene. The CDR3 has 15 residues. The CDR3 bases are TGCGCCAGCAGCCAAGTGGAGGGGGCGGATTCACCCCTCCACTTT. Its translation is CASSQVEGADSPLHF.

A remark on this clonotype: One base away lies a much larger clone, so this may be a sequencing read error. The chain combines TRBV29-1 with TRBJ2-5; possibly TRBD1 or TRBD2 for D (5 bases each). The CDR3 covers 11 residues. The germline V gene encodes CDR1 SQVTM and CDR2 ANQGSEA. CDR3: CNVPEGETQYF. CDR3 in DNA: TGCAACGTCCCCGAGGGGGAGACCCAGTACTTC. Full variable domain (rest looked up from reference TRBV29-1 and TRBJ2-5): SAVISQKPSRDICQRGTSLTIQCQVDSQVTMMFWYRQQPGQSLTLIATANQGSEATYESGFVIDKFPISRPNLTFSTLTVSNMSPEDSSIYLCNVPEGETQYFGPGTRLLVL.

The chain uses TRBV7-2 and TRBJ2-5, with 9 bases fitting TRBD2. The end of the DNA fits TRBJ2-7 better, so the J call may be wrong. The CDR3 loop spans 19 amino acids. The germline CDR1 and CDR2 sequences are SGHTA and FQGNSA. CDR3 coding DNA: TGTGCCAGCAGCTTAGTATCGGGGACTAGCTATTGGGGGCAATACGAGCAGTACTTC. Its translation is CASSLVSGTSYWGQYEQYF.

The V call is TRBV4-1, the J call TRBJ1-5; D is ambiguous. This CDR3 has 13 amino acids. Trimming removed 2 bases from V and 6 bases from J, with 8 bases in between. Germline assignment: CDR1 MGHRA and CDR2 YSYEKL. The CDR3 loop is CASSQFVGQPQHF. CDR3 nucleotide sequence: TGCGCCAGCAGCCAATTTGTAGGTCAGCCCCAGCATTTT.

This clonotype was seen a handful of times. The chain is built from TRBV28 and TRBJ2-5, with D possibly being TRBD2 (5 bases). Per germline, CDR1 MDHEN and CDR2 SYDVKM. The CDR3 is 13 residues long. The V end was cut by 1 base, the J end by 8 bases, with 11 bases between. The CDR3 DNA reads TGTGCCAGCAGTTTATACAAGGGAGTTACCCAGTACTTC. Its protein product is CASSLYKGVTQYF.

This chain links TRBV5-6 with TRBJ2-3; TRBD1 matches 7 bases. There are 14 residues in the CDR3. The V and J ends lost 3 bases and 4 bases, in that order; junction bases with no gene match: 5. Germline V gene lookup returns CDR1 SGHDT and CDR2 YYEEEE. The CDR3 nucleotides are TGTGCCAGCAGCTCGACACAGGGGTCAGATACGCAGTATTTT. Translated: CASSSTQGSDTQYF.

This clonotype was observed a few times. The chain employs TRBV3-1 and TRBJ1-1; no clear D. There are 14 residues in the CDR3. The V gene's germline CDR1 is LGHDT and CDR2 YNNKEL (reference sequence). Trimming took 1 base from V and 6 from J, leaving 12 bases between them. The CDR3 loop is CASSQALSVAEAFF. CDR3 in DNA: TGTGCCAGCAGCCAAGCTCTATCAGTGGCTGAAGCTTTCTTT. Full variable domain (remainder filled in from reference TRBV3-1 and TRBJ1-1): DTAVSQTPKYLVTQMGNDKSIKCEQNLGHDTMYWYKQDSKKFLKIMFSYNNKELIINETVPNRFSPKSPDKAHLNLHINSLELGDSAVYFCASSQALSVAEAFFGQGTRLTVV.

This clonotype was observed a few times. This clone may be a read error of a much larger clone one base away. V gene TRBV29-1 combines with J gene TRBJ2-4, with 7 bases lining up with TRBD2. Losses at the gene ends were 4 bases for V and 4 bases for J; bases not matched to a gene: 4. Germline loops: CDR1 SQVTM, CDR2 ANQGSEA. This CDR3 spans 13 amino acids. CDR3 protein: CSVVAGVKNIQYF. The CDR3 DNA sequence: TGCAGCGTTGTAGCGGGCGTAAAAAACATTCAGTACTTC.

The CDR3 protein is CASSGGQGGTEAFF. CDR3 DNA: TGCGCCAGCAGCGGGGGACAGGGAGGGACTGAAGCTTTCTTT. The chain links TRBV5-1 to TRBJ1-1; 9 positions match TRBD1. Looked up from germline, CDR1 is SGHRS and CDR2 is YFSETQ. The CDR3 has 14 amino acids. With 4 bases clipped from V and 5 bases from J, the junction kept 6 bases outside the gene matches.